This T cell receptor (beta chain) was captured by sequencing in a study of T cell repertoires in cytomegalovirus infection. About the research overall: Newly reported HLA-C-restricted and thoroughly characterized HLA-B-restricted CMV epitopes were employed. Indications came from public TCR beta signatures; they pointed to CMV infection and to a matching HLA type. Study results and limitations: Summed frequency of shared TCR beta families picked out CMV carriers who also had the relevant HLA.

One entry per CDR3 protein, called by TCRdb with MiXCR from the reads. This sample has 150,000 to 200,000 distinct CDR3 sequences, with roughly a fifth found just once. Of note for this clonotype: Its antigen is undetermined.

This sequence originates from a human donor in good health (CMV status not recorded). Some clones in this sample may be carry-over from other donors' samples. Here the sequenced sample was CD8+ T cells from cultured PBMCs, taken from culture after CMV antigen stimulation.

The CDR3 region has the DNA TGTGCCAGCAGCCACCCCGGAGAGCGGGGGGTGAGCACAGATACGCAGTATTTT. This encodes CASSHPGERGVSTDTQYF. The genes are TRBV4-2 and TRBJ2-3; 9 nucleotides agree with TRBD2. CDR3 size: 18 residues. CDR1 is LGHNA and CDR2 is YNFKEQ in the germline V gene. Trimming at V came to 3 bases and at J to 0 bases, leaving 10 bases not matched to a gene.